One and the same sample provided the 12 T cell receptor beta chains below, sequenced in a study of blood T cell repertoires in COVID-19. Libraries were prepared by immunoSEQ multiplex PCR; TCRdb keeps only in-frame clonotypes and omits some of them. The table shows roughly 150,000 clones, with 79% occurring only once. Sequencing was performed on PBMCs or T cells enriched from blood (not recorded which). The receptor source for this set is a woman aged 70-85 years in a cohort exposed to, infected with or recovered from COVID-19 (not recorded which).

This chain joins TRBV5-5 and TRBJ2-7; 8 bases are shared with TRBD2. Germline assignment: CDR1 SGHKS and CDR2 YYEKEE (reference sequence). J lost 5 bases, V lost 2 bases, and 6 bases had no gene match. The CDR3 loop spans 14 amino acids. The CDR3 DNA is TGTGCCAGCAGCTTCGAAAGCGGGAGAAACGAGCAGTACTTC. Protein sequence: CASSFESGRNEQYF.

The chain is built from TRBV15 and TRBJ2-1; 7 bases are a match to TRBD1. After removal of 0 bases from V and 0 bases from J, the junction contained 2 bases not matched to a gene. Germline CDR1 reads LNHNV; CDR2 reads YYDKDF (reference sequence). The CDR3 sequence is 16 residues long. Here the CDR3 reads CATSRDRDSSYNEQFF. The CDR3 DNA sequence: TGTGCCACCAGCAGAGATAGGGACAGCTCCTACAATGAGCAGTTCTTC.

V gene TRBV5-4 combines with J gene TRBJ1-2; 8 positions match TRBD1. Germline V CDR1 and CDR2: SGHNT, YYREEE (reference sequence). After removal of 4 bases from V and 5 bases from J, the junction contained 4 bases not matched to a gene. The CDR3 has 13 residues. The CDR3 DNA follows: TGTGCCAGCAGCCTAGACAGGGGTTATGGCTACACCTTC. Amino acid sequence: CASSLDRGYGYTF.

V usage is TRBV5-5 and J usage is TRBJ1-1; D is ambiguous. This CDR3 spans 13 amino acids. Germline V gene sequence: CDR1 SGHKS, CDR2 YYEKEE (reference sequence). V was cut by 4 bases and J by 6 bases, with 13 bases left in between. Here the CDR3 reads CASSGGPGSEAFF. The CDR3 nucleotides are TGTGCCAGCAGCGGAGGGCCGGGGTCTGAAGCTTTCTTT.

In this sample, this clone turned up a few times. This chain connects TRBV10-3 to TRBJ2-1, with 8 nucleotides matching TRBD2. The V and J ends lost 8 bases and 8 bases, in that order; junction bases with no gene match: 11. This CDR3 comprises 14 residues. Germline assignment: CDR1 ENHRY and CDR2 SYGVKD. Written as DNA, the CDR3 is TGTGCCATCCTAAGCGGGAGAGGGTCGGATGAGCAGTTCTTC. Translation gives CAILSGRGSDEQFF.

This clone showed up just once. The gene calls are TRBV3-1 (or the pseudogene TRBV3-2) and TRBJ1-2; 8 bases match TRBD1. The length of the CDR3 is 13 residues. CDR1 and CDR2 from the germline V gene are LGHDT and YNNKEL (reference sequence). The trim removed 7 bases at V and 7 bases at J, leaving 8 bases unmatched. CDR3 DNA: TGTGCCAGCACACCGACAGGGGATGTTGGCTACACCTTC. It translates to CASTPTGDVGYTF.

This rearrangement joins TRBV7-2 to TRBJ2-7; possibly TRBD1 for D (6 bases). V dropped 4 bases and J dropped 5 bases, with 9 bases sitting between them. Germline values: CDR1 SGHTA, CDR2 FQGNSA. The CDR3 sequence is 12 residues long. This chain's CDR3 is CASSSYRDEQYF. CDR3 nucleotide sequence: TGTGCCAGCAGCTCCTACAGGGACGAGCAGTACTTC.

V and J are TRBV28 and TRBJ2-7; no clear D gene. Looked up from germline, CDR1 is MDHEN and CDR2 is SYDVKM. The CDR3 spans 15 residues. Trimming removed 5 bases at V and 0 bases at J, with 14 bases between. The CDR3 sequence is CASSPPFPRSYEQYF. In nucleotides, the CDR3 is TGTGCCAGCAGTCCCCCTTTTCCCCGCTCCTACGAGCAGTACTTC.

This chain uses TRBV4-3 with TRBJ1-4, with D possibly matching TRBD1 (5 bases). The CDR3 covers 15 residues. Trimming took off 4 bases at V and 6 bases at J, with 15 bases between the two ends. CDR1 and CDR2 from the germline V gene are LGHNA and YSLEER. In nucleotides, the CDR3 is TGCGCCAGCAGCCCTGAGGAAGGGGTTTATGAAAAACTGTTTTTT. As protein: CASSPEEGVYEKLFF.

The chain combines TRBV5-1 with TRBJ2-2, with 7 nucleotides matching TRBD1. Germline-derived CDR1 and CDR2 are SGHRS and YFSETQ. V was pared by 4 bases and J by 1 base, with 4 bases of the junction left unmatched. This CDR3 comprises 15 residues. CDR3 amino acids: CASSDRALNTGELFF. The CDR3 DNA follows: TGCGCCAGCAGCGACAGGGCGCTGAACACCGGGGAGCTGTTTTTT.

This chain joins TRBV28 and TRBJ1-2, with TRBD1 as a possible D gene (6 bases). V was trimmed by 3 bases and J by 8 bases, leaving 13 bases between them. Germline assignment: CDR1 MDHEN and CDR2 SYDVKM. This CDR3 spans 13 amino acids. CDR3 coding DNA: TGTGCCAGCAGTTTTAACAGGGAAGGCGGCTACACCTTC. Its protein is CASSFNREGGYTF.

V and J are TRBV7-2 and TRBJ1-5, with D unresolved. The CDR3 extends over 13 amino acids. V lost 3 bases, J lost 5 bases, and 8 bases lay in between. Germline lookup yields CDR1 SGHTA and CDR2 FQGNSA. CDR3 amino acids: CASSFNVDQPQHF. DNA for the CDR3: TGTGCCAGCAGCTTCAACGTAGATCAGCCCCAGCATTTT.